A single TCR beta chain is shown here with its context. Version v3.0 of the immunoSEQ assay was performed at survey level. The table came from immunoSEQ multiplex PCR; TCRdb's copy has only in-frame clones and leaves some out. The sample records around 25,000 clones, about 86% being singletons. The sample is drawn from a study of long-term antiretroviral therapy in people with HIV. Everyone in the study who had HIV was treated in the United States. Amounts of roughly 1-11 million cryopreserved PBMC were held in the samples before DNA extraction. From germline, CDR1 is SGHRS and CDR2 YFSETQ. V lost 0 bases and J lost 0, with 14 bases in between. The CDR3 runs to 17 residues.

The chain carries TRBV5-1 and TRBJ2-3, with a possible D match to TRBD1 (5 bases). The TCR was taken from a young man with HIV. The sample was unsorted PBMCs, taken 3 years after starting antiretroviral therapy. The CDR3 loop reads CASSLAGTGSSTDTQYF. The CDR3 region has the DNA TGCGCCAGCAGCTTGGCCGGCACAGGCTCTAGCACAGATACGCAGTATTTT.